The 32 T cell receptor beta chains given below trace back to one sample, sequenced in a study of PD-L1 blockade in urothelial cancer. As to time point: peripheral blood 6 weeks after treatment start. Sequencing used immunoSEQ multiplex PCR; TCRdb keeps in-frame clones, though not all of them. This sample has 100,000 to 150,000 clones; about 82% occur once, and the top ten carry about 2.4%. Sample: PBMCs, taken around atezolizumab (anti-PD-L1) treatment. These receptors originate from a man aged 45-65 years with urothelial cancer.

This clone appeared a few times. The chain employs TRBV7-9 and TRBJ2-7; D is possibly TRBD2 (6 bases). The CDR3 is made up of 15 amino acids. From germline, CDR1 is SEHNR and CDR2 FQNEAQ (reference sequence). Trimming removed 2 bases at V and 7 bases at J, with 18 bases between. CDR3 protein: CASSLPGLTLAEQYF. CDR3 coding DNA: TGTGCCAGCAGCTTACCGGGACTCACCCTCGCGGAGCAGTACTTC.

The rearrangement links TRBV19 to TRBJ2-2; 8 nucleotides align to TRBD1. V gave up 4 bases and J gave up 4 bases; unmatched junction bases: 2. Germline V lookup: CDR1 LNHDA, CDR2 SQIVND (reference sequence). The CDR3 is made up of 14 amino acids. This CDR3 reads CASSTGGTTGELFF. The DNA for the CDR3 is TGTGCCAGTAGTACAGGGGGCACCACCGGGGAGCTGTTTTTT.

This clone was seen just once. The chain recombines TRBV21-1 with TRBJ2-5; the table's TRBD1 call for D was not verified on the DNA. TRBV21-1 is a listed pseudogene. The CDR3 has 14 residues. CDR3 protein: CASSRTGKQETQYF. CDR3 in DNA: TGTGCCAGCAGCAGAACAGGGAAACAAGAGACCCAGTACTTC.

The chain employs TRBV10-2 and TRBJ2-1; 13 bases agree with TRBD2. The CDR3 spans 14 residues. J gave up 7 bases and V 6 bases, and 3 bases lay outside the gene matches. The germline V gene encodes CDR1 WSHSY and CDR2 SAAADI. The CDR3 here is CASSGLAGANEQFF. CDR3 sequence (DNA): TGCGCCAGCAGCGGACTAGCGGGAGCAAATGAGCAGTTCTTC.

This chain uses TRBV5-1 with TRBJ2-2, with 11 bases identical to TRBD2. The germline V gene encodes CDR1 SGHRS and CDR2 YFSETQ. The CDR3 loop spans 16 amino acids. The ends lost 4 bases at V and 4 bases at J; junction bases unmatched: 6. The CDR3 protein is CASSHLAGGGTGELFF. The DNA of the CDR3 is TGCGCCAGCAGCCATCTAGCGGGAGGAGGCACCGGGGAGCTGTTTTTT.

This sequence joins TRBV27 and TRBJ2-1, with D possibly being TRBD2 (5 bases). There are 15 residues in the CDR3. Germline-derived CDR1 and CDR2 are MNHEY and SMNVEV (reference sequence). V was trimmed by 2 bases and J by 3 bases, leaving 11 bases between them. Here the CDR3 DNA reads TGTGCCAGCAGTTTAAGTCGAAGCGGCTACAATGAGCAGTTCTTC. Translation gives CASSLSRSGYNEQFF.

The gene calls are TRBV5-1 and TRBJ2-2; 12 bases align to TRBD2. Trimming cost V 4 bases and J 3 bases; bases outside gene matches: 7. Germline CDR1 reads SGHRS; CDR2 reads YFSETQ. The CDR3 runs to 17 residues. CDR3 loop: CASSTGLAGKDTGELFF. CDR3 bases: TGCGCCAGCAGCACTGGACTAGCGGGGAAAGACACCGGGGAGCTGTTTTTT.

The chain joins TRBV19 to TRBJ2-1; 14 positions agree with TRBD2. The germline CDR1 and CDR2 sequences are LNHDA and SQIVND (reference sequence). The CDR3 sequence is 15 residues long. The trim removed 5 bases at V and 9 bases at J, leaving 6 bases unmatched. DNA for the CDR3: TGTGCCAGTAGTTTGACTAGCGGGAGGGCCATTGAGCAGTTCTTC. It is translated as CASSLTSGRAIEQFF.

DNA of the CDR3: TGTGCCAGCAGAGAGGACAGGGCTCCCTACGAGCAGTACTTC. Translated: CASREDRAPYEQYF. The V call is TRBV2, the J call TRBJ2-7, with 8 bases identical to TRBD1. Germline V CDR1 and CDR2: SNHLY, FYNNEI. The ends lost 6 bases at V and 2 bases at J; junction bases unmatched: 6. The CDR3 covers 14 residues.

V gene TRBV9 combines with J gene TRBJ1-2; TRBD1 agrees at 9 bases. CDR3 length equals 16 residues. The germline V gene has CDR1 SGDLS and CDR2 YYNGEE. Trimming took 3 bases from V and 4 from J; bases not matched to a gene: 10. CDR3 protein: CASSAIGQGTPYGYTF. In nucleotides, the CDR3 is TGTGCCAGCAGCGCCATCGGACAGGGGACTCCCTATGGCTACACCTTC.

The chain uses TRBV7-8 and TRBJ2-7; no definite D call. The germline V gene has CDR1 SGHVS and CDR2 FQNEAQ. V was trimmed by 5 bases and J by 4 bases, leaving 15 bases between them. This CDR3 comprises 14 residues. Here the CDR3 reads CASSVTGPLYEQYF. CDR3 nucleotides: TGTGCCAGCAGCGTTACTGGGCCTCTTTACGAGCAGTACTTC.

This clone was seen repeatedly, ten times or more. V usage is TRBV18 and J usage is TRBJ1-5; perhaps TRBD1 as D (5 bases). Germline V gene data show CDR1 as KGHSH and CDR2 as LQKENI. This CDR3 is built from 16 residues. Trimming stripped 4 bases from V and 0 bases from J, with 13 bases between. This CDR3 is CASSHGHLYSNQPQHF. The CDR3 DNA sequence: TGTGCCAGCTCACACGGACACCTCTATAGCAATCAGCCCCAGCATTTT.

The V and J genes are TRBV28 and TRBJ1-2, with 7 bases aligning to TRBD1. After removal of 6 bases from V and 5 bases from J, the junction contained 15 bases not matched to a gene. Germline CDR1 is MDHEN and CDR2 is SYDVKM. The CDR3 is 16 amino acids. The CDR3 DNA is TGTGCCAGCAGCGCTCGGGACAGCGATTTCTTATATGGCTACACCTTC. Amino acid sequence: CASSARDSDFLYGYTF.

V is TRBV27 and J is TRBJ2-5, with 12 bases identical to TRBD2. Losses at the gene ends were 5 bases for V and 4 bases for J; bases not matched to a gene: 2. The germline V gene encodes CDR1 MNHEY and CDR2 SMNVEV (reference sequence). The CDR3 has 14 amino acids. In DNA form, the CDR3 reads TGTGCCAGCAGTCCGGGACTAGCGGGAGAGACCCAGTACTTC. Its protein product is CASSPGLAGETQYF.

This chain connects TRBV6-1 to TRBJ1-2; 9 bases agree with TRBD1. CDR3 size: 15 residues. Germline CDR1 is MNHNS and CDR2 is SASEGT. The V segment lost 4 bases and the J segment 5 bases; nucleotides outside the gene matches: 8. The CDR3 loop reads CASSAGTGGRYGYTF. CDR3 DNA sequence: TGTGCCAGCAGTGCGGGAACAGGGGGCCGATATGGCTACACCTTC.

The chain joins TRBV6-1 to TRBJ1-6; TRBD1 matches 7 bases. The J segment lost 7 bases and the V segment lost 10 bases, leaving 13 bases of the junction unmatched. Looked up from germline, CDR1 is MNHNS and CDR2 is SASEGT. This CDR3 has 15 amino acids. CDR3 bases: TGTGCCACCTTGGGTGAGACAGGGTTGAATTCACCCCTCCACTTT. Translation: CATLGETGLNSPLHF.

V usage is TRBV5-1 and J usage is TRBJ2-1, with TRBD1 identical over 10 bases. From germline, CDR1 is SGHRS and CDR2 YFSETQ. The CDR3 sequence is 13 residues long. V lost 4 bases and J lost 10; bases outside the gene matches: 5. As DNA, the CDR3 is TGCGCCAGCAGCCATGGACAGGGGGGCGAGCAGTTCTTC. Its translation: CASSHGQGGEQFF.

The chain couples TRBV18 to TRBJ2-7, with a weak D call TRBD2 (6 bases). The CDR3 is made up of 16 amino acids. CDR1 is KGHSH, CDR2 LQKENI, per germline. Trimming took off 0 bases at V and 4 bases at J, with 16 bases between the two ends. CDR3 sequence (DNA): TGTGCCAGCTCACCACCTCGGGAGCGGGTAGGGTACGAGCAGTACTTC. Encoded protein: CASSPPRERVGYEQYF.

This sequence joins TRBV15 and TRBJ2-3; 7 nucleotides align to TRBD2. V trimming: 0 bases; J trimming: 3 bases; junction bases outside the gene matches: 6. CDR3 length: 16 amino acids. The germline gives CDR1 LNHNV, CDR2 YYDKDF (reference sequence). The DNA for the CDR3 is TGTGCCACCAGCAGAGATTGGCGGGAGCGGACAGATACGCAGTATTTT. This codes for CATSRDWRERTDTQYF. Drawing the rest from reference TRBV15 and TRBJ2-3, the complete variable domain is DAMVIQNPRYQVTQFGKPVTLSCSQTLNHNVMYWYQQKSSQAPKLLFHYYDKDFNNEADTPDNFQSRRPNTSFCFLDIRSPGLGDTAMYLCATSRDWRERTDTQYFGPGTRLTVL.

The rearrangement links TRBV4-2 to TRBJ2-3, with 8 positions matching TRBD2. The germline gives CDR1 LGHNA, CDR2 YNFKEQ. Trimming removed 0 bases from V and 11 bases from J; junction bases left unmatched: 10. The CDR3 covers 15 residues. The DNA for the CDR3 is TGTGCCAGCAGCCAAGATTTCGGGAGGGCCGGGAAGCAGTATTTT. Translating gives CASSQDFGRAGKQYF.

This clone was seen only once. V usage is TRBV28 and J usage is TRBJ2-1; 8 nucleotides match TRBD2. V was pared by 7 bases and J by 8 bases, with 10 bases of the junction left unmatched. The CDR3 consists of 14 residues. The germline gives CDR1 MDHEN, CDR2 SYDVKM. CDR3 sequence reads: CASTPGLVYYEQFF. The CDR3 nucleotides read TGTGCCAGCACGCCGGGACTAGTATACTATGAGCAGTTCTTC.

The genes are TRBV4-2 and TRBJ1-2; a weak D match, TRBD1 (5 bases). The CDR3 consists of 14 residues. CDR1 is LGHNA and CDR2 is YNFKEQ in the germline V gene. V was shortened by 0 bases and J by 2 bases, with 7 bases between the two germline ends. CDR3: CASSQDRQNYGYTF. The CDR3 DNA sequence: TGTGCCAGCAGCCAAGATCGACAGAACTATGGCTACACCTTC.

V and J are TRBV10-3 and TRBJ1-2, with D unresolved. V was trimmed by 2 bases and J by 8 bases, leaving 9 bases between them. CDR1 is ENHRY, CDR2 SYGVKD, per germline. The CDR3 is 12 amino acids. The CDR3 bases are TGTGCCATCAGTGAGGGCCCGGGAGGCTACACCTTC. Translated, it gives CAISEGPGGYTF.

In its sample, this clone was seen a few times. DNA for the CDR3: TGTGCCAGCAGCGAGGGGGTTGGAGCCAATGAGCAGTTCTTC. As protein: CASSEGVGANEQFF. The chain recombines TRBV9 with TRBJ2-1; tentatively, D is TRBD1 (6 bases). Between the trimmed V and J ends, which lost 3 bases and 6 bases, there was a span of 13 bases. CDR3 length equals 14 residues. Germline lookup yields CDR1 SGDLS and CDR2 YYNGEE.

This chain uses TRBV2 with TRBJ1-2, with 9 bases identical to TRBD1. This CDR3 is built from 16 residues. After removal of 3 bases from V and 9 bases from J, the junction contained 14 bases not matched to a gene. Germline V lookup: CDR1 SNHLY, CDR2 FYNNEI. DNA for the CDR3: TGTGCCAGCAGTGATGCACAGGGGGCGCGCGGAGTAAGCTACACCTTC. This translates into CASSDAQGARGVSYTF.

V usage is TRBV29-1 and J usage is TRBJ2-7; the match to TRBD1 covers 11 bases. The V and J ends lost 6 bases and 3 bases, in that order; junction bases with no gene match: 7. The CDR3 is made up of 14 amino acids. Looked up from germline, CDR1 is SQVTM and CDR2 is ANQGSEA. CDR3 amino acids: CSVIIGTGGYEQYF. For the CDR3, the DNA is TGCAGCGTCATAATCGGGACAGGGGGCTACGAGCAGTACTTC.

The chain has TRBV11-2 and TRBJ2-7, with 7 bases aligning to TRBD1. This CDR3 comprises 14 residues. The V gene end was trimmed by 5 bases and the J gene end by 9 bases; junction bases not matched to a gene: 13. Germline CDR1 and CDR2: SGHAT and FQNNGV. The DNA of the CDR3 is TGTGCCAGCAGCCCAAGTGAAGGACACAGGGGGCAGTACTTC. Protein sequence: CASSPSEGHRGQYF.

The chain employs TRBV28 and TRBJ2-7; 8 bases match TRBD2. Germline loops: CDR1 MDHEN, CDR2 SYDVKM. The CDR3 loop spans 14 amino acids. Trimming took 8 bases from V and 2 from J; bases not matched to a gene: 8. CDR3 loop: CASGLAGSTYEQYF. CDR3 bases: TGTGCCAGCGGATTAGCGGGGTCTACCTACGAGCAGTACTTC. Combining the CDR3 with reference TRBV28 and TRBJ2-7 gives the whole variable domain DVKVTQSSRYLVKRTGEKVFLECVQDMDHENMFWYRQDPGLGLRLIYFSYDVKMKEKGDIPEGYSVSREKKERFSLILESASTNQTSMYLCASGLAGSTYEQYFGPGTRLTVT.

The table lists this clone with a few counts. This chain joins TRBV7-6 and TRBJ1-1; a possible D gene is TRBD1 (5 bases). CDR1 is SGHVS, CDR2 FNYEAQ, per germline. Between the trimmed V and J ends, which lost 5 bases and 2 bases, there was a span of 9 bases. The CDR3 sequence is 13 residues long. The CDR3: CASSRRENTEAFF. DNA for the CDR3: TGTGCCAGCAGCCGCAGGGAAAACACTGAAGCTTTCTTT. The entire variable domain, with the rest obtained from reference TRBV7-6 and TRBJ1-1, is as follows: GAGVSQSPRYKVTKRGQDVALRCDPISGHVSLYWYRQALGQGPEFLTYFNYEAQQDKSGLPNDRFSAERPEGSISTLTIQRTEQRDSAMYRCASSRRENTEAFFGQGTRLTVV.

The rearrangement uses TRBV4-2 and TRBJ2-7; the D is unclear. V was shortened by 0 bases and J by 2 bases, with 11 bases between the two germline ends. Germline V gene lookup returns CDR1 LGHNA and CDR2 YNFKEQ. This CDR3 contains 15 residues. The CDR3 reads CASSQETDHTYEQYF. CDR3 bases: TGTGCCAGCAGCCAAGAAACAGACCACACCTACGAGCAGTACTTC.

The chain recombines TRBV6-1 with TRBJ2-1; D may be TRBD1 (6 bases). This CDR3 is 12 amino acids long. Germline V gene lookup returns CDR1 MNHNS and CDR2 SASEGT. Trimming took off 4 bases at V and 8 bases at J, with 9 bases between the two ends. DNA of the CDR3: TGTGCCAGCAGTGGACAGGTAGATGAGCAGTTCTTC. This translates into CASSGQVDEQFF.

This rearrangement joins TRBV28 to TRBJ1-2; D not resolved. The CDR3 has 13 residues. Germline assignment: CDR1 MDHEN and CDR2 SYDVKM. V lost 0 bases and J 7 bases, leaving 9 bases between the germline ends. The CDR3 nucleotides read TGTGCCAGCAGTTTATGGGTGCTACGTGGCTACACCTTC. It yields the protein CASSLWVLRGYTF.